The next 8 T cell receptor beta chains were all read from a single sample in a study of T cell responses to AZD1222 COVID-19 vaccine. Clones were sequenced by immunoSEQ multiplex PCR, and TCRdb holds only the in-frame ones, with some missing. Of around 120,000 clones detected, roughly 85% appear once; the ten largest clones hold roughly 1.6%. The sample consisted of peripheral blood, taken on day 0 of AZD1222 vaccination. These receptors came from an adult in good health.

This chain links TRBV18 with TRBJ2-1; TRBD2 might be the D (6 bases). The germline V gene has CDR1 KGHSH and CDR2 LQKENI. This CDR3 has 16 amino acids. V was trimmed by 3 bases and J by 2 bases, leaving 14 bases between them. The CDR3 spells CASSPRRDPTYNEQFF. CDR3 nucleotides: TGTGCCAGCTCACCCAGGCGGGACCCCACCTACAATGAGCAGTTCTTC. Filled out from reference TRBV18 and TRBJ2-1, the complete variable domain reads NAGVMQNPRHLVRRRGQEARLRCSPMKGHSHVYWYRQLPEEGLKFMVYLQKENIIDESGMPKERFSAEFPKEGPSILRIQQVVRGDSAAYFCASSPRRDPTYNEQFFGPGTRLTVL.

The genes are TRBV7-9 and TRBJ2-4, with 9 bases lining up with TRBD1. Germline V lookup: CDR1 SEHNR, CDR2 FQNEAQ (reference sequence). The junction had 6 bases not matched to a gene; V was cut back by 3 bases and J by 6 bases. This CDR3 spans 15 amino acids. The CDR3: CASSFPRQGVNIQYF. The CDR3 DNA sequence: TGTGCCAGCAGCTTCCCGAGACAGGGGGTAAACATTCAGTACTTC.

J is TRBJ2-7 and V is TRBV7-2; D ambiguous. The ends were cut back, 0 bases at V and 4 bases at J, with 4 bases in the middle. CDR3 length: 12 amino acids. Germline CDR1 reads SGHTA; CDR2 reads FQGNSA. CDR3 residues: CASSLAKYEQYF. The CDR3 DNA sequence: TGTGCCAGCAGCTTAGCCAAATACGAGCAGTACTTC.

The chain uses TRBV30 and TRBJ1-3, with no clear D. The CDR3 is 12 residues long. The V and J ends lost 8 bases and 2 bases respectively, with 10 bases between them. Looked up from germline, CDR1 is GTSNPN and CDR2 is SVGIG (reference sequence). The CDR3 DNA sequence: TGTGCCCGGACGGATGCTGGAAACACCATATATTTT. It translates to CARTDAGNTIYF.

V gene TRBV9 combines with J gene TRBJ1-5, with D perhaps matching TRBD1 (5 bases). Germline CDR1 SGDLS, CDR2 YYNGEE. Trimming stripped 0 bases from V and 5 bases from J, with 9 bases between. The CDR3 sequence is 14 residues long. CDR3 sequence (DNA): TGTGCCAGCAGCGTAGGGGGGTACGATCAGCCCCAGCATTTT. Translated, it gives CASSVGGYDQPQHF.

The V call is TRBV19, the J call TRBJ2-1; 10 bases line up with TRBD2. The V segment lost 1 base and the J segment 1 base; nucleotides outside the gene matches: 13. The germline gives CDR1 LNHDA, CDR2 SQIVND (reference sequence). This CDR3 has 20 residues. The CDR3, as DNA: TGTGCCAGTAGTATAGCTGGCGGCAGATCAGCGGGGGGGTCCTACAATGAGCAGTTCTTC. Its translation: CASSIAGGRSAGGSYNEQFF. The entire variable domain, with the rest obtained from reference TRBV19 and TRBJ2-1, is as follows: DGGITQSPKYLFRKEGQNVTLSCEQNLNHDAMYWYRQDPGQGLRLIYYSQIVNDFQKGDIAEGYSVSREKKESFPLTVTSAQKNPTAFYLCASSIAGGRSAGGSYNEQFFGPGTRLTVL.

The gene calls are TRBV16 and TRBJ1-5; maybe TRBD1 (6 bases). V lost 4 bases and J 1 base, leaving 14 bases between the germline ends. The germline gives CDR1 KGHSY, CDR2 FQNENV. This CDR3 has 16 residues. This chain's CDR3 is CASSPGGGRSNQPQHF. DNA of the CDR3: TGTGCCAGCAGCCCGGGGGGGGGCAGGAGCAATCAGCCCCAGCATTTT.

The V and J genes are TRBV11-3 and TRBJ1-6; 10 nucleotides align to TRBD1. This CDR3 comprises 14 residues. V lost 5 bases and J lost 10; bases outside the gene matches: 5. The germline CDR1 and CDR2 sequences are SGHNT and YENEEA. CDR3 nucleotides: TGTGCCAGCAGCCAGGGACAGGGGTGGTCACCCCTCCACTTT. It specifies CASSQGQGWSPLHF. The full variable domain, in which reference TRBV11-3 and TRBJ1-6 provide the parts outside the CDR3, is EAGVVQSPRYKIIEKKQPVAFWCNPISGHNTLYWYLQNLGQGPELLIRYENEEAVDDSQLPKDRFSAERLKGVDSTLKIQPAELGDSAVYLCASSQGQGWSPLHFGNGTRLTVT.